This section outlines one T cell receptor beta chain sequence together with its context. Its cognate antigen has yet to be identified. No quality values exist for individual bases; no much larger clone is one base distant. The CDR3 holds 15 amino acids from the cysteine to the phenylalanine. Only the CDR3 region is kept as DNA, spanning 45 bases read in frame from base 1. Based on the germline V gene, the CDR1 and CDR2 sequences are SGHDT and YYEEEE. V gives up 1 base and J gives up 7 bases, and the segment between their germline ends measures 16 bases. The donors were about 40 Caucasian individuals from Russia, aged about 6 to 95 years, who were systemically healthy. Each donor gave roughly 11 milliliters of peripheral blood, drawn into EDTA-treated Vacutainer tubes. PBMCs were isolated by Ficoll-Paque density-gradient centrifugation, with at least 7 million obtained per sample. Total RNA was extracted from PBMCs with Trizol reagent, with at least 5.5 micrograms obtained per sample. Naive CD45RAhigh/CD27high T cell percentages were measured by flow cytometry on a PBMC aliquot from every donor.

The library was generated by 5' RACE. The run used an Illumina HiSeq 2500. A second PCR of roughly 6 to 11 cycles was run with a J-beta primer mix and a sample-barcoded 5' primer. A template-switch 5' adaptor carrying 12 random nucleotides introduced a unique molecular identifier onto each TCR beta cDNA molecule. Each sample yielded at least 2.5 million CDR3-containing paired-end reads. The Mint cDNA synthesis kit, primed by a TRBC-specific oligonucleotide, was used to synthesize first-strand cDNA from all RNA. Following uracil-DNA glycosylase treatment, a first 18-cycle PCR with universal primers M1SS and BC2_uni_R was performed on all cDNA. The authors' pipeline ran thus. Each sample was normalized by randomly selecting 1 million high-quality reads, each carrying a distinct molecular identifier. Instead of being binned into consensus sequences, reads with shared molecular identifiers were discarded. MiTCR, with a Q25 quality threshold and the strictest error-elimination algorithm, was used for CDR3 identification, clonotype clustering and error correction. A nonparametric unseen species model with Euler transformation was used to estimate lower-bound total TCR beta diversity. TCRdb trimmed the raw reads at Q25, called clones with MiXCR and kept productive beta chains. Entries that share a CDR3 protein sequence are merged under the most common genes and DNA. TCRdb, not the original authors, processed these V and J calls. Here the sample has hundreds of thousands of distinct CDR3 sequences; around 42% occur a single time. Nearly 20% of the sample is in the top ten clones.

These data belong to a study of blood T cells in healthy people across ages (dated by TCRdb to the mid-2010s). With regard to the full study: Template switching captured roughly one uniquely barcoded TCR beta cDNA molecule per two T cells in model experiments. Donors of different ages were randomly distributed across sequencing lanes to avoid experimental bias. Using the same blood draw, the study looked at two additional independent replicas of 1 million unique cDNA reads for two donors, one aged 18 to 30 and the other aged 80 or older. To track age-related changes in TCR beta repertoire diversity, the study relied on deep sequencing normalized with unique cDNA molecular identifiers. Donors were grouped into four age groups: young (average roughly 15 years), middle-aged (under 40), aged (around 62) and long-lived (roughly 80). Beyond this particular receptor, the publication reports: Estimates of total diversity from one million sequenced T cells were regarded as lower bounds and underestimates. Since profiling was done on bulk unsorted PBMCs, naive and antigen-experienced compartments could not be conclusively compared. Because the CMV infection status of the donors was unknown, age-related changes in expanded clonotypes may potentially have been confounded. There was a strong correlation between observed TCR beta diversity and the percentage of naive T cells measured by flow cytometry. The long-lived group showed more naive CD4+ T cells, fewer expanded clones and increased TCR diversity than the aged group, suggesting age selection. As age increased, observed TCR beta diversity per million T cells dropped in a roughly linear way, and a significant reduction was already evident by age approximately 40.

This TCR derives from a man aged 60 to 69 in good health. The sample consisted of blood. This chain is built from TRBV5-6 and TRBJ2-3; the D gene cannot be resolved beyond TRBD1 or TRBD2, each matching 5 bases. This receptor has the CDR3 CASSLPGTRHYTQYF. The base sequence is TGTGCCAGCAGCTTGCCCGGGACCCGGCACTATACGCAGTATTTT.